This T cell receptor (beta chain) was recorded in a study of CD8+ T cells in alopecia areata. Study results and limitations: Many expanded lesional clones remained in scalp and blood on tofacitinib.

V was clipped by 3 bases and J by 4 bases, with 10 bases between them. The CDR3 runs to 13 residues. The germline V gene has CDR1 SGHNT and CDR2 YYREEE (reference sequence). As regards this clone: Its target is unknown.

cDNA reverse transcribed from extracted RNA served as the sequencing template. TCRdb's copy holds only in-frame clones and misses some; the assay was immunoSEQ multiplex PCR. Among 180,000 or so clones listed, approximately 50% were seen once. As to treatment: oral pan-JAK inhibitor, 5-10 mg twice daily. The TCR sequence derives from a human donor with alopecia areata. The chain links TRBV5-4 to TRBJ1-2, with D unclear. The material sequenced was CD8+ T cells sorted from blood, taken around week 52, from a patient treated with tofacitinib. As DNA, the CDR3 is TGTGCCAGCAGCTCTCGCTCCGGCTATGGCTACACCTTC. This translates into CASSSRSGYGYTF. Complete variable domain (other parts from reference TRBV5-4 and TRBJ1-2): ETGVTQSPTHLIKTRGQQVTLRCSSQSGHNTVSWYQQALGQGPQFIFQYYREEENGRGNFPPRFSGLQFPNYSSELNVNALELDDSALYLCASSSRSGYGYTFGSGTRLTVV.